Sequencing of this TCR beta chain was carried out in a study of blood T cell repertoires in COVID-19. About the study: There were acute and convalescent COVID-19 samples, and they came from the United States, Italy and Spain. In each case, the material was cDNA or gDNA derived from T cells, B-cell-depleted T cells, or PBMCs.

The CDR3 covers 13 residues. V lost 4 bases, J lost 7 bases, and 11 bases lay in between. CDR1 and CDR2 from the germline V gene are MGHRA and YSYEKL. As handled by the study authors: Nucleated cell counts were estimated from reference gene primer amplification. Produced via immunoSEQ multiplex PCR; TCRdb's table is partial and in-frame only. That table gives V, J and clone size, and the DNA gave D and trimming. The table has under 300,000 clones, approximately 83% seen once. This chain connects TRBV4-1 to TRBJ1-5, with D maybe TRBD1 (6 bases). The sequencing sample was made of peripheral blood. The origin of this receptor is a woman in her sixties or seventies with acute or convalescent COVID-19. The CDR3 nucleotides are TGCGCCAGCAGCCGGACAGACGGGCAGCCCCAGCATTTT. Its translation: CASSRTDGQPQHF.